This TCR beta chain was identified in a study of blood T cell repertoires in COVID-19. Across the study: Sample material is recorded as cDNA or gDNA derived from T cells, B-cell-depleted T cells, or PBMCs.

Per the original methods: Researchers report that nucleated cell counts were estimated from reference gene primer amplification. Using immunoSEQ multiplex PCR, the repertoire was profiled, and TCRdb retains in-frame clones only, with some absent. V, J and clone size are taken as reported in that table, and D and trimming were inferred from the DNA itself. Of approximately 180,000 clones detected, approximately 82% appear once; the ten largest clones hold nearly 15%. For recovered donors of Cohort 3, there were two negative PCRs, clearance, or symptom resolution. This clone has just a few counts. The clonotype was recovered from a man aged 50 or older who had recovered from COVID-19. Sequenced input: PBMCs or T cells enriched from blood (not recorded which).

CDR3 DNA sequence: TGTGCCAGTAGTATTACCGGGGGTTCCTATAATTCACCCCTCCACTTT. Its translation: CASSITGGSYNSPLHF. This rearrangement joins TRBV19 to TRBJ1-6; possibly TRBD1 for D (5 bases). Per the germline V gene, CDR1 is LNHDA and CDR2 is SQIVND (reference sequence). Deletions cut 3 bases from V and 1 base from J, with 10 bases between. The CDR3 sequence is 16 residues long.